This T cell receptor beta chain was recovered during a study of blood T cell repertoires in COVID-19. Turning to the study itself: The cDNA or gDNA used as material had been derived from T cells, B-cell-depleted T cells, or PBMCs.

Original analysis: Reference gene primer amplification yielded estimated nucleated cell counts. Using immunoSEQ multiplex PCR, the repertoire was profiled, and TCRdb retains in-frame clones only, with some absent. Clone size and the V and J calls come from that table; the DNA yielded D and trimming. The repertoire holds roughly 300,000 clones, with more than 80% as singletons. Germline assignment: CDR1 LNHNV and CDR2 YYDKDF (reference sequence). Trimming cost V 0 bases and J 2 bases, with 11 bases left between them. The CDR3 loop spans 16 amino acids. The specimen sequenced was peripheral blood. This receptor was obtained from a man between 18 and 35 years old who had recovered from COVID-19. The V call is TRBV15, the J call TRBJ2-1; tentative D call: TRBD2 (6 bases). The DNA of the CDR3 is TGTGCCACCAGCAGAGATTACGGGGGAGCCTACAATGAGCAGTTCTTC. As protein: CATSRDYGGAYNEQFF.